This T cell receptor beta chain came from a study of blood T cell repertoires in COVID-19. V gave up 5 bases and J gave up 5 bases, with 10 bases separating them. Germline values: CDR1 DFQATT, CDR2 SNEGSKA (reference sequence). This CDR3 is built from 11 residues. Participants had their cohort set by participant-reported clinical history. Donors of Cohort 3 who recovered were those that had two negative PCRs, clearance, or symptom resolution. Per the study methods: Reference gene primer amplification gave estimated nucleated cell counts. Produced via immunoSEQ multiplex PCR; TCRdb's table is partial and in-frame only. That table gives V, J and clone size, and the DNA gave D and trimming. This table holds a few hundred thousand clones, 70% to 90% found once.

This rearrangement joins TRBV20-1 to TRBJ2-7, with a tentative D call TRBD2 (5 bases). This clonotype originated in a man in his forties or fifties who had recovered from COVID-19. Sequencing was done on a sample of PBMCs or T cells enriched from blood (not recorded which). In nucleotides, the CDR3 is TGCAGTGCTCACCAGCGGAACGAGCAGTACTTC. Protein product: CSAHQRNEQYF.